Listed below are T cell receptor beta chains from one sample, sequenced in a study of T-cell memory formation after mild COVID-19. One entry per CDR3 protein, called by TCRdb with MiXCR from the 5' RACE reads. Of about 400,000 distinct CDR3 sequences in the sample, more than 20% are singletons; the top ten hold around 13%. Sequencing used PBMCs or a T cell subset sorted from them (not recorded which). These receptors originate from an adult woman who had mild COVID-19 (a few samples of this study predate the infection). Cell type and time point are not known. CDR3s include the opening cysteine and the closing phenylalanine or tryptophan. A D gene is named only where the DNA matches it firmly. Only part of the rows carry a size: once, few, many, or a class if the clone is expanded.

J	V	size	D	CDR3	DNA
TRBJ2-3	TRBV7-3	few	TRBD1	CASSLGGQGAYTQYF	TGTGCCAGCAGCTTAGGGGGACAGGGGGCGTATACGCAGTATTTT
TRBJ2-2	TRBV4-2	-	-	CASSPSNLNTGELFF	TGTGCCAGCAGCCCGAGTAACCTGAACACCGGGGAGCTGTTTTTT
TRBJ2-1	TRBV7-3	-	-	CASSLGPTRQDEQFF	TGTGCCAGCAGCTTGGGCCCGACCCGACAGGATGAGCAGTTCTTC
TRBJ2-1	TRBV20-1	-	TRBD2	CSARGAGTSGKPHNEQFF	TGCAGTGCTAGAGGGGCCGGGACTAGCGGGAAACCCCACAATGAGCAGTTCTTC
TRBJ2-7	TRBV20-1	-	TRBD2	CSARAASGSYEQYF	TGCAGTGCTAGAGCTGCTAGCGGCTCCTACGAGCAGTACTTC
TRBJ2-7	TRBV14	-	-	CASSQRKGSGGEQYF	TGTGCCAGCAGCCAGCGAAAAGGAAGCGGTGGCGAGCAGTACTTC
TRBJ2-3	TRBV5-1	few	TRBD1	CASSSQAGQGTDTQYF	TGCGCCAGCAGCTCGCAGGCAGGACAGGGCACAGATACGCAGTATTTT
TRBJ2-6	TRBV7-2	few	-	CASSLGLPGANVLTF	TGTGCCAGCAGCTTAGGTCTCCCTGGGGCCAACGTCCTGACTTTC
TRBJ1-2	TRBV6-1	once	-	CASITGRVVYTF	TGTGCCAGCATCACGGGACGTGTTGTCTACACCTTC
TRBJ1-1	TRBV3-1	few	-	CASSERANTEAFF	TGTGCCAGCAGCGAGAGAGCGAACACTGAAGCTTTCTTT
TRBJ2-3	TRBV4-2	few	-	CASIPGTAVTDTQYF	TGTGCCAGCATCCCAGGAACGGCGGTCACAGATACGCAGTATTTT
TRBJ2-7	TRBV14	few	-	CASSQLEGNWHRNEQYF	TGTGCCAGCAGCCAATTAGAGGGGAACTGGCATAGGAACGAGCAGTACTTC
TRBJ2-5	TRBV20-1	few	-	CSAGGLGDYQETQYF	TGCAGTGCTGGGGGTTTGGGGGACTACCAAGAGACCCAGTACTTC
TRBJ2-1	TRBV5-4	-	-	CASSHTTRGNEQFF	TGTGCCAGCAGCCATACGACTAGGGGCAATGAGCAGTTCTTC
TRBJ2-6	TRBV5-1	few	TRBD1	CASSPGQGGSGANVLTF	TGCGCCAGCAGCCCGGGACAGGGGGGCTCTGGGGCCAACGTCCTGACTTTC
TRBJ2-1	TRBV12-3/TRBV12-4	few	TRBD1	CASSFKVGMVQTGYNEQFF	TGTGCCAGCAGCTTTAAGGTCGGTATGGTGCAGACAGGGTACAATGAGCAGTTCTTC
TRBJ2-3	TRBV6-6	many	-	CASSYGSTDTQYF	TGTGCCAGCAGTTACGGGAGCACAGATACGCAGTATTTT
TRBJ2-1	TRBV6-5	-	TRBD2	CASSPNAGLAGGSMFF	TGTGCCAGCAGCCCTAACGCCGGACTAGCGGGAGGGAGCATGTTCTTC
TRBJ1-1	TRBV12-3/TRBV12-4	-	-	CASIWAAKAFF	TGTGCCAGCATTTGGGCCGCCAAGGCTTTCTTT
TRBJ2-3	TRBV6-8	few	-	CASKGVPDTQYF	TGTGCCAGTAAGGGGGTCCCAGATACGCAGTATTTT
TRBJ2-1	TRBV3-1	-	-	CASAGNYNEQFF	TGTGCCAGTGCGGGTAACTACAATGAGCAGTTCTTC